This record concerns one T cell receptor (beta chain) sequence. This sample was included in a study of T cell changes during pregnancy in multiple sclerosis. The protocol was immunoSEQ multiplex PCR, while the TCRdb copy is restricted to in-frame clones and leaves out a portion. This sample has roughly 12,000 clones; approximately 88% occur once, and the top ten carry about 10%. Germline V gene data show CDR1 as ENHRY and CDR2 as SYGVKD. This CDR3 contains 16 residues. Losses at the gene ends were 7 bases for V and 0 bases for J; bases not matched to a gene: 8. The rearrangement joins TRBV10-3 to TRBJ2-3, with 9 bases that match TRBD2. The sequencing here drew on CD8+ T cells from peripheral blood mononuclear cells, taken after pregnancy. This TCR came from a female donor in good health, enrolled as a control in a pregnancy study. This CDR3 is CAITAGGPSSTDTQYF. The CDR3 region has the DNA TGTGCCATCACAGCGGGGGGCCCCTCTAGCACAGATACGCAGTATTTT.